This note documents a single T cell receptor beta chain sequence. What it binds is unknown. The record originates from a study of siplizumab effects on memory and regulatory T cells. Clones were read by immunoSEQ multiplex PCR, and TCRdb kept only the in-frame ones, dropping some. The sample has approximately 100,000 clones, around 92% seen once. Overall study findings and caveats: The Treg-derived share of mappable alloreactive CD4+ clones averaged about 74% with siplizumab and over 25% in controls. No assignable naive or memory phenotype existed for roughly 80-97% of proliferating CD4+ or CD8+ clones.

The CDR3 loop spans 15 amino acids. Germline lookup yields CDR1 SGHRS and CDR2 YFSETQ. V dropped 4 bases and J dropped 2; count of bases not matched to a gene: 2. The chain links TRBV5-1 to TRBJ2-1; 11 positions agree with TRBD1. This clonotype was sampled from a human donor in good health. Some clones in this sample may be carry-over from other donors' samples. The sample comprised CD4+ T cells sorted from blood. The chain's CDR3 is CASSRDRGAYNEQFF. CDR3 nucleotide sequence: TGCGCCAGCAGCAGGGACAGGGGGGCCTACAATGAGCAGTTCTTC.